The text below deals with one T cell receptor beta chain. This sample is drawn from a study of patients and donors after allogeneic stem cell transplantation. The CDR3 spans 15 residues. In germline, CDR1 is SGHDT, CDR2 YYEEEE. Unmatched junction bases numbered 7, after V lost 2 bases and J lost 6 bases. A single record per CDR3 protein comes from TCRdb applying MiXCR to the RT-PCR reads. The table lists 150,000 to 200,000 distinct CDR3 sequences, over 25% of them singletons. The receptor's source is a human donor who was either an allogeneic HSCT recipient or a stem cell or donor lymphocyte infusion donor (not recorded which). It is not recorded whose cells these are; they may come from a transplant donor. Sequenced: blood, either unsorted or a sorted T cell fraction (not recorded which). The V call is TRBV5-6, the J call TRBJ2-1; 8 bases align to TRBD1. The CDR3 DNA reads TGTGCCAGCAGCTTTCGGACAGGGAACGGCAATGAGCAGTTCTTC. It yields the protein CASSFRTGNGNEQFF.